Listed here are 14 T cell receptor beta chains from one sample, sequenced in a study of blood T cell repertoires in COVID-19. Only in-frame clones appear in the TCRdb table, and some are missing; sequencing was by immunoSEQ multiplex PCR. In the table there are roughly 390,000 clones, about 85% of which are singletons. Sequencing was carried out using peripheral blood. These TCRs come from a woman aged 18-29 years with acute or convalescent COVID-19.

This sequence joins TRBV28 and TRBJ1-4; TRBD1 is a possible D gene (5 bases). V was trimmed by 8 bases and J by 0 bases, leaving 16 bases between them. Germline V gives CDR1 MDHEN, CDR2 SYDVKM. The CDR3 has 16 amino acids. CDR3 amino acids: CASLKLRGTTNEKLFF. In DNA, the CDR3 is TGTGCCAGCCTTAAACTGCGGGGCACAACTAATGAAAAACTGTTTTTT.

V is TRBV24-1 and J is TRBJ2-2; D may be TRBD1 (6 bases). CDR1 KGHDR and CDR2 SFDVKD come from the germline V gene. V dropped 1 base and J dropped 1 base, with 12 bases sitting between them. This CDR3 region has 17 residues. CDR3 sequence: CATSDFRTEGNTGELFF. The CDR3 DNA reads TGTGCCACCAGTGATTTTAGGACAGAAGGGAACACCGGGGAGCTGTTTTTT.

The J gene is TRBJ2-7, the V gene TRBV27; D ambiguous. The CDR3 consists of 16 residues. Per germline, CDR1 MNHEY and CDR2 SMNVEV (reference sequence). V dropped 3 bases and J dropped 1 base, with 16 bases sitting between them. CDR3 nucleotide sequence: TGTGCCAGCAGTTTTTCTCGAACCGAGCCGTCCTACGAGCAGTACTTC. It codes for CASSFSRTEPSYEQYF.

CDR3 coding DNA: TGTGCCAGCAGTTTTTCCCTGACTAGCGGGAGTGTGGGCACCGGGGAGCTGTTTTTT. It is translated as CASSFSLTSGSVGTGELFF. This chain uses TRBV27 with TRBJ2-2, with 12 bases that match TRBD2. The CDR3 totals 19 residues. Germline loops: CDR1 MNHEY, CDR2 SMNVEV (reference sequence). The V gene end was trimmed by 3 bases and the J gene end by 4 bases; junction bases not matched to a gene: 12.

The V and J genes are TRBV28 and TRBJ1-2, with a tentative D call TRBD1 (6 bases). Germline V CDR1 and CDR2: MDHEN, SYDVKM. This CDR3 is built from 13 residues. V lost 7 bases to trimming and J lost 8 bases, with 17 bases between them. The DNA of the CDR3 is TGTGCCAGCACCCTCCAACAGGGCCTGGGCTACACCTTC. As protein: CASTLQQGLGYTF.

The chain links TRBV21-1 to TRBJ1-5; TRBD1, as called in the table, went unchecked against the DNA. TRBV21-1 is labeled a pseudogene. CDR3 length: 16 amino acids. CDR3 nucleotide sequence: TGTGCCAGCAGCAAAGTAGGGGGATATAGCAATCAGCCCCAGCATTTT. This encodes CASSKVGGYSNQPQHF.

This chain links TRBV12-5 with TRBJ2-5; 8 nucleotides match TRBD1. The CDR3 is 15 amino acids. Germline CDR1 is LGHNT and CDR2 is FRNRAP. V shed 5 bases and J 3 bases; nucleotides not matched to a gene: 8. The CDR3 region is CASGIRQGSKETQYF. In DNA form, the CDR3 reads TGTGCTAGTGGTATCCGACAGGGGAGCAAAGAGACCCAGTACTTC. Drawing the rest from reference TRBV12-5 and TRBJ2-5, the complete variable domain is DARVTQTPRHKVTEMGQEVTMRCQPILGHNTVFWYRQTMMQGLELLAYFRNRAPLDDSGMPKDRFSAEMPDATLATLKIQPSEPRDSAVYFCASGIRQGSKETQYFGPGTRLLVL.

The V gene is TRBV7-3, the J gene TRBJ2-5, with TRBD2 matching 9 bases. Trimming at V came to 1 base and at J to 3 bases, leaving 3 bases not matched to a gene. This CDR3 region has 15 residues. Looked up from germline, CDR1 is SGHTA and CDR2 is FQGTGA. The CDR3 protein is CASSLNRGGEETQYF. CDR3 coding DNA: TGTGCCAGCAGCTTAAATCGCGGGGGGGAAGAGACCCAGTACTTC.

On this clone itself: This sample includes further DNA sequences coding for the same CDR3. The V call is TRBV5-1, the J call TRBJ1-3; no reliable D call. CDR1 SGHRS and CDR2 YFSETQ come from the germline V gene. CDR3 length: 14 amino acids. The ends were cut back, 0 bases at V and 0 bases at J, with 4 bases in the middle. CDR3 in amino acids: CASSLGSSGNTIYF. For the CDR3, the DNA is TGCGCCAGCAGCTTGGGGAGCTCTGGAAACACCATATATTTT.

This chain links TRBV9 with TRBJ1-2; 7 nucleotides align to TRBD1. This CDR3 has 11 amino acids. Per the germline V gene, CDR1 is SGDLS and CDR2 is YYNGEE. J was trimmed by 14 bases and V by 3 bases; bases with no gene match: 7. The CDR3, as DNA: TGTGCCAGCAGCGAGGGGGCCTTATTAACCTTC. Translated, it gives CASSEGALLTF. The full variable domain, completed using reference TRBV9 and TRBJ1-2, is DSGVTQTPKHLITATGQRVTLRCSPRSGDLSVYWYQQSLDQGLQFLIQYYNGEERAKGNILERFSAQQFPDLHSELNLSSLELGDSALYFCASSEGALLTFGSGTRLTVV.

This chain joins TRBV10-3 and TRBJ2-1; 7 nucleotides agree with TRBD1. Germline CDR1 and CDR2: ENHRY and SYGVKD. V was pared by 7 bases and J by 3 bases, with 6 bases of the junction left unmatched. This CDR3 region has 14 residues. CDR3 coding DNA: TGTGCCATCACTGACAGGGCAATCTACAATGAGCAGTTCTTC. Translated, it gives CAITDRAIYNEQFF.

The rearrangement links TRBV5-1 to TRBJ1-2, with D perhaps matching TRBD1 (6 bases). Trimming cost V 0 bases and J 2 bases, with 17 bases left between them. The CDR3 contains 17 residues. Germline values: CDR1 SGHRS, CDR2 YFSETQ. The CDR3 protein is CASSLADPGGENYGYTF. The CDR3 coding sequence is TGCGCCAGCAGCTTGGCCGATCCTGGGGGCGAGAACTATGGCTACACCTTC.

This clone has only a few counts. J is TRBJ1-2 and V is TRBV6-1; D ambiguous. V gave up 2 bases and J gave up 8 bases, with 6 bases separating them. The germline V gene encodes CDR1 MNHNS and CDR2 SASEGT. The length of the CDR3 is 11 residues. CDR3 nucleotide sequence: TGTGCCAGCAGTGAATTCGGGGGCTACACCTTC. Translation gives CASSEFGGYTF.

The DNA of the CDR3 is TGTGCCAGCAGCGTTTTAGCCCCCTCTGGAAACACCATATATTTT. Translation: CASSVLAPSGNTIYF. The genes are TRBV9 and TRBJ1-3; D is ambiguous. The V gene's germline CDR1 is SGDLS and CDR2 YYNGEE. V lost 2 bases, J lost 0 bases, and 9 bases lay in between. The CDR3 loop spans 15 amino acids.